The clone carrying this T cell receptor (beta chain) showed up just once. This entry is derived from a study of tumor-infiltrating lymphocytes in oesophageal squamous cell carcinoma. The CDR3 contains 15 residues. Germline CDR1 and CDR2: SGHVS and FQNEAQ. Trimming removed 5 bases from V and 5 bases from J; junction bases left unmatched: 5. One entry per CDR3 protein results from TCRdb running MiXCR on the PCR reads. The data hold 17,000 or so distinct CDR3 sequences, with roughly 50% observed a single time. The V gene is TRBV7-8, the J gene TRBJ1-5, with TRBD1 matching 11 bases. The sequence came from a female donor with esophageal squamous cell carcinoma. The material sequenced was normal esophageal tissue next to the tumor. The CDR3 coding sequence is TGTGCCAGCAGCAGGGGACAGGGGGGGCATCAGCCCCAGCATTTT. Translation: CASSRGQGGHQPQHF.